Listed below are T cell receptor beta chains from one sample, sequenced in a study of cytomegalovirus exposure and HLA in healthy donors. The method was immunoSEQ multiplex PCR; TCRdb's version includes in-frame clones alone and lacks a portion of them. The sample lists roughly 180,000 clones, 76% occurring once. The specimen sequenced was PBMCs. Receptor source: a woman younger than 45 in good health and CMV-seropositive. The CDR3 runs from the conserved cysteine through the conserved F or W. The D gene is left open where the match is weak. Part of the rows lack a size; the others show once, few, many or a class for expanded clones.

clone_size,j_call,d_call,v_call,cdr3_aa,cdr3_nt
-,TRBJ2-7,-,TRBV5-1,CASSLALSADYEQYF,TGCGCCAGCAGCTTGGCGCTTAGCGCGGACTACGAGCAGTACTTC
-,TRBJ2-1,TRBD1,TRBV10-2,CASSGGDRVHEQFF,TGCGCCAGCAGTGGGGGTGACAGGGTCCATGAGCAGTTCTTC
-,TRBJ2-3,-,TRBV5-4,CASSLAHTDTQYF,TGTGCCAGCAGCCTAGCCCACACAGATACGCAGTATTTT
-,TRBJ1-1,-,TRBV7-9,CSSSPDRDEAFF,TGTTCCAGCAGCCCGGACAGAGATGAAGCTTTCTTT
-,TRBJ2-3,TRBD1,TRBV2,CASNPTGRDTQYF,TGTGCCAGCAATCCGACAGGGAGAGATACGCAGTATTTT
-,TRBJ2-7,TRBD1,TRBV6-6,CASRPPGRQGEGEQYF,TGTGCCAGCAGACCCCCTGGCCGACAGGGGGAGGGAGAGCAGTACTTC
once,TRBJ1-3,-,TRBV9,CASSVVGGSSGNTIYF,TGTGCCAGCAGCGTAGTGGGCGGGAGCTCTGGAAACACCATATATTTT
-,TRBJ2-2,TRBD2,TRBV6-6,CASSFGTSPNTGELFF,TGTGCCAGCAGTTTCGGGACTAGCCCGAACACCGGGGAGCTGTTTTTT
-,TRBJ1-4,-,TRBV19,CASSILAERVEKLFF,TGTGCCAGTAGTATCCTAGCCGAGAGGGTTGAAAAACTGTTTTTT
-,TRBJ2-3,TRBD2,TRBV9,CASSVGSGVPSTDTQYF,TGTGCCAGCAGCGTAGGGAGCGGGGTCCCGAGCACAGATACGCAGTATTTT
-,TRBJ1-1,-,TRBV4-1,CASSQGGRAEAFF,TGCGCCAGCAGCCAAGGAGGGAGGGCTGAAGCTTTCTTT
-,TRBJ2-1,TRBD1,TRBV6-5,CASSYLQGARSTEQFF,TGTGCCAGCAGTTACCTCCAGGGGGCGCGCTCTACTGAGCAGTTCTTC
-,TRBJ1-2,TRBD1,TRBV5-4,CASSFGTAVYGYTF,TGTGCCAGCAGCTTCGGGACAGCCGTCTATGGCTACACCTTC
-,TRBJ2-1,-,TRBV5-1,CASSLRGGPYNEQFF,TGCGCCAGCAGCTTGAGGGGGGGTCCCTACAATGAGCAGTTCTTC
-,TRBJ2-2,-,TRBV7-9,CASSFGESTGELFF,TGTGCCAGCAGCTTCGGGGAAAGCACCGGGGAGCTGTTTTTT